This TCR beta chain was observed in a study of cytomegalovirus exposure and HLA in healthy donors. Turning to the study itself: Around 80 million unique TCR sequences came from HLA-typed donors in an early release.

Germline loops: CDR1 SGHTA, CDR2 FQGNSA. Trimming shortened V by 0 bases and J by 7 bases, and 12 bases separated the two germline ends. The CDR3 has 14 amino acids. PCR amplification relied on 60 Vbeta primers (plus 13 Jbeta primers). Profiling relied on immunoSEQ multiplex PCR, and the TCRdb table lists in-frame clones only, not all of them. This table holds about 160,000 clones, 80% to 85% found once. Of note for this clone: Antigen unknown.

General observations from the study: The study carried out a later analysis of TCR beta sequences. It associated under 20,000 of them with specific HLA alleles at a false discovery rate of 0.05.

The TCR sequence derives from a boy aged 2 to 9 in good health and CMV-seronegative. The chain joins TRBV7-2 to TRBJ1-2; no firm D call. Specimen: PBMCs. CDR3 amino acids: CASSLALGESGYTF. CDR3 nucleotide sequence: TGTGCCAGCAGCTTAGCCCTTGGTGAGAGTGGCTACACCTTC.